This T cell receptor (beta chain) comes out of a study of T cells after yellow fever vaccination. General study results and limits: Among primary-vaccination clones, most reappeared after the booster, at about 95% for CD4 and roughly 90% for CD8.

TCRdb re-called the 5' RACE reads with MiXCR, one entry per CDR3 protein. Here the sample spans approximately 85,000 distinct CDR3 sequences, 13% being singletons. The sequencing used CD8+ T cells not binding an NS4B(214-222) dextramer, sorted from PBMCs, collected 20 to 25 days after the first yellow fever vaccination. This TCR derives from a man aged 18 to 35 who received the YFV17D yellow fever vaccine.

The CDR3 is CASSETGGYLGTDTQYF. The CDR3 DNA sequence: TGTGCCAGCAGCGAAACGGGGGGCTACCTGGGGACAGATACGCAGTATTTT. The chain links TRBV11-2 to TRBJ2-3; a possible D gene is TRBD2 (7 bases). Trimming shortened V by 5 bases and J by 3 bases, and 21 bases separated the two germline ends. Germline assignment: CDR1 SGHAT and CDR2 FQNNGV. This CDR3 spans 17 amino acids.